One TCR beta chain is described in this entry. Antigen specificity is unknown. CDR1 SNHLY and CDR2 FYNNEI come from the germline V gene. The trim removed 1 base at V and 3 bases at J, leaving 7 bases unmatched. CDR3 length: 16 residues. The sample is drawn from a study of identical twins. Overall study findings and caveats: Beta out-of-frame twin sharing showed a weaker excess. Invariant T cells like MAIT and iNKT could partly confound the zero-insertion analyses.

The donor group consisted entirely of healthy Caucasians. A single record per CDR3 protein comes from TCRdb applying MiXCR to the 5' RACE reads. This table has some 660,000 distinct CDR3 sequences, roughly 8% appearing once. This same sample was also part of a study on yellow fever vaccine responses in identical twins.

The sample was PBMCs. The V call is TRBV2, the J call TRBJ2-5; 8 bases map to TRBD2. The sequence derives from a woman between 18 and 30 years old in good health. CDR3 nucleotides: TGTGCCAGCAGTGAAGAAGCGGGGGAGGGAAAAGAGACCCAGTACTTC. Its protein is CASSEEAGEGKETQYF.